The clone carrying this TCR beta chain was detected only a few times. Its antigen is not identified. Following RNA extraction, reverse transcription yielded cDNA that acted as the sequencing template. Generated by immunoSEQ multiplex PCR, the TCRdb table keeps only in-frame clones and is missing some. This repertoire shows 90,000 to 150,000 clones, roughly 58% found once; its top ten account for about 31%. The sample belongs to a study of CD8+ T cells in alopecia areata. Across the study: For treated patients, severity scores reflected the percentage of scalp area affected. General study findings and limits: Higher clonality than in normal scalp was seen in lesional scalp, especially alopecia totalis/universalis.

Treatment noted: oral pan-JAK inhibitor, 5-10 mg twice daily. It was from alopecia areata patients that lesional scalp punch biopsies and peripheral blood were collected. Here the sequenced sample was CD8+ T cells sorted from blood, taken at week 4, from a patient treated with tofacitinib. The receptor was derived from a human donor with alopecia areata.

The CDR3 DNA reads as TGTGCCAGCAGCCTATCCGGGACACAGACCGGGGAGCTGTTTTTT. Protein product: CASSLSGTQTGELFF. The chain recombines TRBV11-3 with TRBJ2-2; weak D call: TRBD1 (6 bases). From germline, CDR1 is SGHNT and CDR2 YENEEA. With 5 bases removed from V and 5 bases from J, the gap between germline ends came to 15 bases. The CDR3 length is 15 residues.